The clone carrying this TCR beta chain turned up a few times. The source of the sample is a study of blood T cell repertoires in COVID-19. Turning to the study itself: Specimens from acute and convalescent COVID-19 originated in the United States, Italy and Spain.

The data were produced by immunoSEQ multiplex PCR, yet TCRdb's version contains in-frame clones alone and is incomplete. The data contain approximately 150,000 clones, 65% to 80% of them singletons. The CDR3 totals 15 residues. V trimming: 4 bases; J trimming: 5 bases; junction bases outside the gene matches: 8. Germline V gene lookup returns CDR1 SGHNT and CDR2 YYREEE (reference sequence). Participant age was 18 to 89 years, and participants resided in fewer than 30 US areas. The chain carries TRBV5-4 and TRBJ1-4, with 7 bases that match TRBD1. Sequenced sample: PBMCs or T cells enriched from blood (not recorded which). The TCR was taken from a woman between 70 and 85 years old in a cohort exposed to, infected with or recovered from COVID-19 (not recorded which). The CDR3 spells CASSQYDRANEKLFF. In nucleotides, the CDR3 is TGTGCCAGCAGCCAGTATGACAGGGCCAATGAAAAACTGTTTTTT.